This is a list of T cell receptor beta chains from one sample in a study of T cells after yellow fever vaccination. TCRdb passed the 5' RACE reads through MiXCR, listing each CDR3 protein once. The repertoire holds 620,000 or so distinct CDR3 sequences, with over 9% as singletons. The sample consisted of PBMCs, taken on the day of the yellow fever booster vaccination. Receptors were obtained from a man under 40 who received the YFV17D yellow fever vaccine. CDR3s include the opening cysteine and the closing phenylalanine or tryptophan. D genes are given only for firm matches. Where a row states a size, it is once, few, many or the class of an expanded clone; other rows omit it.

clone size: .
J gene: TRBJ2-3
D gene: TRBD2
V gene: TRBV3-1
CDR3 protein: CASSYTSGAGDTQYF
CDR3 DNA: TGTGCCAGCAGCTATACTAGCGGGGCTGGGGATACGCAGTATTTT

clone size: .
J gene: TRBJ2-7
D gene: TRBD1
V gene: TRBV9
CDR3 protein: CASSEGTGTGAPYEQYF
CDR3 DNA: TGTGCCAGCAGCGAGGGAACCGGGACAGGGGCCCCCTACGAGCAGTACTTC

clone size: few
J gene: TRBJ1-1
D gene: .
V gene: TRBV18
CDR3 protein: CASSHIPGNTEAFF
CDR3 DNA: TGTGCCAGCTCCCATATCCCAGGGAACACTGAAGCTTTCTTT

clone size: few
J gene: TRBJ2-3
D gene: .
V gene: TRBV6-5
CDR3 protein: CASSYRVGTDTQYF
CDR3 DNA: TGTGCCAGCAGTTACAGGGTCGGCACAGATACGCAGTATTTT

clone size: .
J gene: TRBJ1-1
D gene: .
V gene: TRBV28
CDR3 protein: CASSLGLPPREAFF
CDR3 DNA: TGTGCCAGCAGTCTGGGATTGCCCCCGAGGGAAGCTTTCTTT

clone size: .
J gene: TRBJ2-3
D gene: .
V gene: TRBV4-1
CDR3 protein: CASSQEHGDTQYF
CDR3 DNA: TGCGCCAGCAGCCAAGAACATGGAGATACGCAGTATTTT

clone size: .
J gene: TRBJ1-5
D gene: .
V gene: TRBV27
CDR3 protein: CASSFLGQPQHF
CDR3 DNA: TGTGCCAGCAGTTTTTTGGGTCAGCCCCAGCATTTT

clone size: .
J gene: TRBJ2-2
D gene: .
V gene: TRBV19
CDR3 protein: CASRSNPGELFF
CDR3 DNA: TGTGCCAGTAGGAGTAACCCCGGGGAGCTGTTTTTT

clone size: few
J gene: TRBJ2-6
D gene: .
V gene: TRBV27
CDR3 protein: CASSLKFGSGANVLTF
CDR3 DNA: TGTGCCAGCAGTTTAAAGTTTGGGTCTGGGGCCAACGTCCTGACTTTC

clone size: .
J gene: TRBJ2-1
D gene: .
V gene: TRBV24-1
CDR3 protein: CATSGPGYNEQFF
CDR3 DNA: TGTGCCACCAGTGGTCCCGGATACAATGAGCAGTTCTTC

clone size: .
J gene: TRBJ1-1
D gene: .
V gene: TRBV7-9
CDR3 protein: CASSGRGVEAFF
CDR3 DNA: TGTGCCAGCAGCGGCAGGGGTGTTGAAGCTTTCTTT

clone size: few
J gene: TRBJ2-7
D gene: .
V gene: TRBV7-2
CDR3 protein: CASSLWGGRKEQYF
CDR3 DNA: TGTGCCAGCAGCTTATGGGGCGGGCGGAAGGAGCAGTACTTC

clone size: few
J gene: TRBJ1-2
D gene: .
V gene: TRBV7-2
CDR3 protein: CASSQGQFGYTF
CDR3 DNA: TGTGCCAGCAGCCAAGGGCAGTTTGGCTACACCTTC

clone size: few
J gene: TRBJ2-3
D gene: .
V gene: TRBV4-3
CDR3 protein: CASSQDGHSTAQYF
CDR3 DNA: TGCGCCAGCAGCCAAGACGGTCACTCAACGGCGCAGTATTTT

clone size: few
J gene: TRBJ2-3
D gene: .
V gene: TRBV28
CDR3 protein: CAGWGAPRTDTQYF
CDR3 DNA: TGTGCCGGCTGGGGGGCTCCTCGCACAGATACGCAGTATTTT

clone size: .
J gene: TRBJ1-2
D gene: TRBD1
V gene: TRBV6-4
CDR3 protein: CASSEGQGGGYTF
CDR3 DNA: TGTGCCAGCAGTGAAGGACAGGGAGGTGGCTACACCTTC

clone size: .
J gene: TRBJ2-1
D gene: TRBD2
V gene: TRBV2
CDR3 protein: CASSESGRVSNEQFF
CDR3 DNA: TGTGCCAGCAGTGAAAGCGGGAGAGTCTCCAATGAGCAGTTCTTC

clone size: .
J gene: TRBJ2-3
D gene: TRBD1
V gene: TRBV7-3
CDR3 protein: CASSSRGREDTQYF
CDR3 DNA: TGTGCCAGCAGTTCTAGGGGGCGCGAGGATACGCAGTATTTT

clone size: few
J gene: TRBJ2-3
D gene: .
V gene: TRBV7-8
CDR3 protein: CASSLRVSTDTQYF
CDR3 DNA: TGTGCCAGCAGCTTACGAGTTAGCACAGATACGCAGTATTTT

clone size: many
J gene: TRBJ1-5
D gene: TRBD1
V gene: TRBV12-3/TRBV12-4
CDR3 protein: CASRAGTANQPQHF
CDR3 DNA: TGTGCCAGCAGAGCCGGGACAGCAAATCAGCCCCAGCATTTT

clone size: .
J gene: TRBJ2-5
D gene: TRBD2
V gene: TRBV20-1
CDR3 protein: CSARDLGGGVETQYF
CDR3 DNA: TGCAGTGCTAGAGATCTCGGGGGAGGGGTGGAGACCCAGTACTTC

clone size: .
J gene: TRBJ1-5
D gene: .
V gene: TRBV25-1
CDR3 protein: CASGTSNQPQHF
CDR3 DNA: TGTGCCAGCGGGACCAGCAATCAGCCCCAGCATTTT

clone size: .
J gene: TRBJ1-6
D gene: .
V gene: TRBV10-3
CDR3 protein: CAIRGANSPLHF
CDR3 DNA: TGTGCCATCCGCGGGGCGAATTCACCCCTCCACTTT

clone size: few
J gene: TRBJ2-5
D gene: TRBD2
V gene: TRBV6-2/TRBV6-3
CDR3 protein: CASSRLAGLQETQYF
CDR3 DNA: TGTGCCAGCAGTCGACTAGCGGGCTTACAAGAGACCCAGTACTTC

clone size: few
J gene: TRBJ2-2
D gene: .
V gene: TRBV6-5
CDR3 protein: CASSYSRAPLPGELFF
CDR3 DNA: TGTGCCAGCAGTTACTCGAGGGCCCCCCTGCCCGGGGAGCTGTTTTTT

clone size: few
J gene: TRBJ2-2
D gene: .
V gene: TRBV7-9
CDR3 protein: CASSPHQAGELFF
CDR3 DNA: TGTGCCAGCAGCCCACACCAGGCAGGGGAGCTGTTTTTT

clone size: .
J gene: TRBJ1-5
D gene: TRBD1
V gene: TRBV2
CDR3 protein: CASTSDRGGNQPQHF
CDR3 DNA: TGTGCCAGCACTTCTGACAGGGGCGGTAATCAGCCCCAGCATTTT

clone size: few
J gene: TRBJ2-1
D gene: .
V gene: TRBV7-2
CDR3 protein: CASSLGGTQNEQFF
CDR3 DNA: TGTGCCAGCAGCTTAGGAGGGACACAAAATGAGCAGTTCTTC

clone size: .
J gene: TRBJ2-1
D gene: TRBD2
V gene: TRBV7-2
CDR3 protein: CASRETLAGGYNEQFF
CDR3 DNA: TGTGCCAGCAGGGAGACACTAGCGGGAGGCTACAATGAGCAGTTCTTC

clone size: few
J gene: TRBJ2-3
D gene: TRBD2
V gene: TRBV5-1
CDR3 protein: CASSALGGSGSADTQYF
CDR3 DNA: TGCGCCAGCAGCGCCCTGGGGGGTAGCGGGAGCGCAGATACGCAGTATTTT

clone size: many
J gene: TRBJ2-7
D gene: TRBD2
V gene: TRBV20-1
CDR3 protein: CSALASGSPYEQYF
CDR3 DNA: TGCAGTGCCCTGGCGAGCGGGAGTCCCTACGAGCAGTACTTC

clone size: many
J gene: TRBJ2-3
D gene: .
V gene: TRBV10-3
CDR3 protein: CAISKSGSTDTQYF
CDR3 DNA: TGTGCCATCAGTAAGAGCGGGAGCACAGATACGCAGTATTTT

clone size: .
J gene: TRBJ2-7
D gene: TRBD2
V gene: TRBV6-2/TRBV6-3
CDR3 protein: CASSYSISSGTISYEQYF
CDR3 DNA: TGTGCCAGCAGTTACTCCATTTCTAGCGGGACCATCTCCTACGAGCAGTACTTC

clone size: .
J gene: TRBJ2-7
D gene: .
V gene: TRBV12-3/TRBV12-4
CDR3 protein: CASRSRAGLSYEQYF
CDR3 DNA: TGTGCCAGCAGGTCCAGGGCGGGGCTATCCTACGAGCAGTACTTC

clone size: .
J gene: TRBJ2-1
D gene: .
V gene: TRBV7-2
CDR3 protein: CASSLDRLSSYNEQFF
CDR3 DNA: TGTGCCAGCAGCTTAGACAGGCTTAGCTCCTACAATGAGCAGTTCTTC

clone size: few
J gene: TRBJ2-1
D gene: TRBD2
V gene: TRBV14
CDR3 protein: CASMGAGAYNEQFF
CDR3 DNA: TGTGCCAGCATGGGAGCGGGGGCCTACAATGAGCAGTTCTTC

clone size: .
J gene: TRBJ2-2
D gene: TRBD1
V gene: TRBV6-2/TRBV6-3
CDR3 protein: CASRGQGAFGELFF
CDR3 DNA: TGTGCCAGCAGGGGACAGGGGGCTTTCGGGGAGCTGTTTTTT

clone size: .
J gene: TRBJ2-2
D gene: .
V gene: TRBV29-1
CDR3 protein: CSVARDSGTGELFF
CDR3 DNA: TGCAGCGTAGCGCGGGACAGCGGGACCGGGGAGCTGTTTTTT

clone size: .
J gene: TRBJ2-1
D gene: TRBD2
V gene: TRBV5-1
CDR3 protein: CASSLVGTSGRLAYNEQFF
CDR3 DNA: TGCGCCAGCAGCTTGGTCGGGACTAGCGGGAGATTGGCCTACAATGAGCAGTTCTTC

clone size: .
J gene: TRBJ1-6
D gene: .
V gene: TRBV10-3
CDR3 protein: CAISEMDSPLHF
CDR3 DNA: TGTGCCATCAGTGAGATGGATTCACCCCTCCACTTT

clone size: few
J gene: TRBJ2-3
D gene: TRBD1
V gene: TRBV6-5
CDR3 protein: CASSYVTGGTDTQYF
CDR3 DNA: TGTGCCAGCAGTTACGTTACAGGGGGCACAGATACGCAGTATTTT

clone size: few
J gene: TRBJ1-2
D gene: TRBD1
V gene: TRBV10-3
CDR3 protein: CAISDGAGGYGYTF
CDR3 DNA: TGTGCCATCAGTGACGGTGCAGGGGGCTATGGCTACACCTTC

clone size: .
J gene: TRBJ2-7
D gene: TRBD2
V gene: TRBV20-1
CDR3 protein: CSADPPEREKQYF
CDR3 DNA: TGCAGTGCCGACCCCCCCGAGCGGGAGAAACAGTACTTC

clone size: .
J gene: TRBJ2-7
D gene: TRBD2
V gene: TRBV10-3
CDR3 protein: CAISESGLAGFSEQYF
CDR3 DNA: TGTGCCATCAGTGAGTCCGGATTAGCGGGATTTTCCGAGCAGTACTTC

clone size: .
J gene: TRBJ1-6
D gene: TRBD1
V gene: TRBV15
CDR3 protein: CATSREPRGGNSPLHF
CDR3 DNA: TGTGCCACCAGCAGAGAGCCCAGGGGGGGGAATTCACCCCTCCACTTT

clone size: .
J gene: TRBJ1-3
D gene: .
V gene: TRBV12-3/TRBV12-4
CDR3 protein: CASSQASGNTIYF
CDR3 DNA: TGTGCCAGCAGTCAGGCCTCTGGAAACACCATATATTTT

clone size: .
J gene: TRBJ2-1
D gene: .
V gene: TRBV27
CDR3 protein: CASSPIARPYNEQFF
CDR3 DNA: TGTGCCAGCAGCCCAATAGCGAGACCGTACAATGAGCAGTTCTTC

clone size: few
J gene: TRBJ1-1
D gene: TRBD1
V gene: TRBV20-1
CDR3 protein: CSARGDSHPQGWNTEAFF
CDR3 DNA: TGCAGTGCTAGGGGGGACAGCCACCCCCAAGGGTGGAACACTGAAGCTTTCTTT

clone size: few
J gene: TRBJ2-3
D gene: TRBD2
V gene: TRBV19
CDR3 protein: CASTSGRGSDTQYF
CDR3 DNA: TGTGCCAGTACTAGCGGGAGAGGGTCAGATACGCAGTATTTT

clone size: many
J gene: TRBJ2-5
D gene: .
V gene: TRBV12-3/TRBV12-4
CDR3 protein: CASSSSGTQETQYF
CDR3 DNA: TGTGCCAGCAGTTCCTCGGGGACCCAAGAGACCCAGTACTTC

clone size: few
J gene: TRBJ2-7
D gene: TRBD2
V gene: TRBV7-8
CDR3 protein: CASRPGMASGAYEQYF
CDR3 DNA: TGTGCCAGCAGGCCGGGGATGGCTAGCGGAGCTTACGAGCAGTACTTC

clone size: many
J gene: TRBJ2-1
D gene: TRBD1
V gene: TRBV5-1
CDR3 protein: CASSYQGTGNEQFF
CDR3 DNA: TGCGCCAGCAGCTATCAGGGGACAGGGAATGAGCAGTTCTTC

clone size: .
J gene: TRBJ2-1
D gene: TRBD2
V gene: TRBV11-2
CDR3 protein: CASSSPGGGSYNEQFF
CDR3 DNA: TGTGCCAGCAGCTCCCCGGGAGGGGGCTCCTACAATGAGCAGTTCTTC